The clone carrying this T cell receptor beta chain showed up just a few times. The antigen is undetermined. The entry originates in a study of T cell repertoires in cytomegalovirus infection. Study outcomes and limitations: Carriage of CMV together with the relevant HLA was identifiable through cumulative public TCR beta family frequency.

The CDR3 is made up of 13 amino acids. Trimming took off 4 bases at V and 14 bases at J, with 18 bases between the two ends. Germline CDR1 reads SGHTA; CDR2 reads FQGNSA. TCRdb reprocessed the reads via MiXCR and lists one record per CDR3 protein. This table holds 150,000 to 200,000 distinct CDR3 sequences, about 28% found once. Source material: PBMCs. This clonotype originated in a human donor in good health (CMV status not recorded). Some clones in this sample may be carry-over from other donors' samples. The genes are TRBV7-2 and TRBJ2-1; TRBD1 or TRBD2 may be the D gene (5 bases each). CDR3 sequence: CASSSTVVGTKFF. For the CDR3, the DNA is TGTGCCAGCAGCTCGACAGTCGTGGGGACCAAGTTCTTC.